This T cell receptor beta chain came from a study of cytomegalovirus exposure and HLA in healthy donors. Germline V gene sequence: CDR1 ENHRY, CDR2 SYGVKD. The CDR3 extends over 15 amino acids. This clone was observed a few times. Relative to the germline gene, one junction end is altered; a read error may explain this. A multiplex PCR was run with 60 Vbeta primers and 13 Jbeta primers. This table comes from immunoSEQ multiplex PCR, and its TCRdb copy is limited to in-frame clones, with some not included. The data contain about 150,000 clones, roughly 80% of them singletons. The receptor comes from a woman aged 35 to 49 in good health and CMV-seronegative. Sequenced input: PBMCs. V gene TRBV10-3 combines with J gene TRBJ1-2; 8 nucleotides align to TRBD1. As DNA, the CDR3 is TGTGCCAGCAGTGACTCCGCAGGGGGCGCAGATGGCTACACCTTC. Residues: CASSDSAGGADGYTF.